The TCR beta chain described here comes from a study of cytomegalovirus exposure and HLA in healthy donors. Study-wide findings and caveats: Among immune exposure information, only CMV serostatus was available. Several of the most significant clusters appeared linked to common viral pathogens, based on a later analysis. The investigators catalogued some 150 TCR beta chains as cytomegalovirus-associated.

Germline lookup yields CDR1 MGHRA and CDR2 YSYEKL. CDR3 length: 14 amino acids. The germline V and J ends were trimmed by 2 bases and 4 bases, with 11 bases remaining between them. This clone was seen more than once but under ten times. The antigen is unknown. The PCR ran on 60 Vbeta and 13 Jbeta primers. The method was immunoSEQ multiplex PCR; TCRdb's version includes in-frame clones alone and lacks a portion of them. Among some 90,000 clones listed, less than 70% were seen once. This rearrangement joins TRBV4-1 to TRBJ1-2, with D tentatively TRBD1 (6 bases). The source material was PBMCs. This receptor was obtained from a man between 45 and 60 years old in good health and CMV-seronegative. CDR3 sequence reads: CASSQHRVGYGYTF. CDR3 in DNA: TGCGCCAGCAGCCAACACAGGGTAGGCTATGGCTACACCTTC.